This TCR beta chain was found in a study of T cell repertoires in cytomegalovirus infection. Study as a whole: Through public TCR beta signatures, both CMV infection and matching HLA type were indicated.

TCRdb reprocessed the reads with MiXCR, giving one entry per CDR3 protein. In the table there are a few hundred thousand distinct CDR3 sequences, 26% of which are singletons. Trimming cost V 7 bases and J 6 bases, with 17 bases left between them. This CDR3 contains 14 residues. Germline loops: CDR1 MNHEY, CDR2 SVGEGT. Input material: PBMCs. The gene calls are TRBV6-2 or TRBV6-3 and TRBJ2-3, with D possibly being TRBD2 (5 bases). This receptor was identified in a human donor in good health (CMV status not recorded). Some clones in this sample may be carry-over from other donors' samples. The CDR3 region has the DNA TGTGCCAGCACCTTAGGTTCTAGCTGGGATACGCAGTATTTT. Translating it yields CASTLGSSWDTQYF.